This is a list of T cell receptor beta chains from one sample in a study of early T cells in non-severe SARS-CoV-2 infection. A single record per CDR3 protein comes from TCRdb applying MiXCR to the 5' RACE reads. Of tens of thousands of distinct CDR3 sequences in the sample, about 11% were seen once. Input material: whole blood. The receptors were sampled from an adult who was a healthcare worker with PCR-confirmed SARS-CoV-2 infection or an uninfected control (not recorded which). Both conserved end residues are part of each CDR3. Fields, in order: clone size, J gene, V gene, D gene, CDR3 protein, CDR3 DNA. D genes are given only for firm matches. Only some rows state a clone size, as once, few, many or a class for expanded clones.

clone_size: many; j_call: TRBJ2-7; v_call: TRBV19; d_call: -; cdr3_aa: CASSIEKGSEQYF; cdr3_nt: TGTGCCAGTAGTATAGAAAAGGGAAGCGAGCAGTACTTC
clone_size: few; j_call: TRBJ1-5; v_call: TRBV20-1; d_call: -; cdr3_aa: CSARTQGSDQPQHF; cdr3_nt: TGCAGTGCTAGGACACAGGGTTCGGATCAGCCCCAGCATTTT
clone_size: many; j_call: TRBJ1-4; v_call: TRBV12-3/TRBV12-4; d_call: -; cdr3_aa: CASTGRRGNEKLFF; cdr3_nt: TGTGCCAGCACCGGACGGAGAGGGAATGAAAAACTGTTTTTT
clone_size: -; j_call: TRBJ1-3; v_call: TRBV6-5; d_call: -; cdr3_aa: CASNPRGGSGNTIYF; cdr3_nt: TGTGCCAGCAACCCTCGCGGGGGATCTGGAAACACCATATATTTT
clone_size: many; j_call: TRBJ1-1; v_call: TRBV30; d_call: -; cdr3_aa: CAWSVGQPNTEAFF; cdr3_nt: TGTGCCTGGAGTGTTGGACAGCCGAACACTGAAGCTTTCTTT
clone_size: few; j_call: TRBJ1-5; v_call: TRBV7-2; d_call: TRBD1; cdr3_aa: CASSPRTGNNQPQHF; cdr3_nt: TGTGCCAGCAGCCCAAGGACAGGGAATAATCAGCCCCAGCATTTT
clone_size: many; j_call: TRBJ2-1; v_call: TRBV12-3/TRBV12-4; d_call: -; cdr3_aa: CASSLLNEQFF; cdr3_nt: TGTGCCAGCAGTTTGCTCAATGAGCAGTTCTTC
clone_size: few; j_call: TRBJ1-1; v_call: TRBV5-1; d_call: -; cdr3_aa: CASSFSGTQNTEVFF; cdr3_nt: TGCGCCAGCAGCTTTTCCGGGACCCAGAACACTGAAGTTTTCTTT
clone_size: -; j_call: TRBJ2-6; v_call: TRBV11-1; d_call: -; cdr3_aa: CASSSWDLAGANVLTF; cdr3_nt: TGTGCCAGCAGCTCGTGGGACTTAGCTGGGGCCAACGTCCTGACTTTC
clone_size: many; j_call: TRBJ1-2; v_call: TRBV4-3; d_call: -; cdr3_aa: CASSQARERDYGYTF; cdr3_nt: TGCGCCAGCAGCCAAGCAAGGGAAAGAGACTATGGCTACACCTTC
clone_size: many; j_call: TRBJ1-2; v_call: TRBV7-8; d_call: -; cdr3_aa: CASNQGTKNYGYTF; cdr3_nt: TGTGCCAGCAACCAGGGGACGAAGAACTATGGCTACACCTTC
clone_size: -; j_call: TRBJ2-1; v_call: TRBV7-9; d_call: TRBD1; cdr3_aa: CASSKETGANEQFF; cdr3_nt: TGTGCCAGCAGCAAAGAAACAGGGGCCAATGAGCAGTTCTTC
clone_size: few; j_call: TRBJ2-7; v_call: TRBV6-5; d_call: TRBD2; cdr3_aa: CASSRPGGGNYEQYF; cdr3_nt: TGTGCCAGCAGTCGACCCGGCGGGGGGAACTACGAGCAGTACTTC
clone_size: many; j_call: TRBJ1-3; v_call: TRBV7-6; d_call: TRBD1; cdr3_aa: CASSPQTGGPTSGNTIYF; cdr3_nt: TGTGCCAGCAGCCCTCAGACAGGGGGCCCCACCTCTGGAAACACCATATATTTT
clone_size: -; j_call: TRBJ2-3; v_call: TRBV3-1; d_call: -; cdr3_aa: CASSQTAGRAADTQYF; cdr3_nt: TGTGCCAGCAGCCAAACGGCGGGCAGGGCAGCAGATACGCAGTATTTT
clone_size: -; j_call: TRBJ1-5; v_call: TRBV14; d_call: -; cdr3_aa: CASSQDSIQPQHF; cdr3_nt: TGTGCCAGCAGCCAAGATAGTATTCAGCCCCAGCATTTT
clone_size: -; j_call: TRBJ2-7; v_call: TRBV12-3/TRBV12-4; d_call: TRBD1; cdr3_aa: CASSLDRGREQYF; cdr3_nt: TGTGCCAGCAGCCTTGACAGGGGTCGGGAGCAGTACTTC
clone_size: many; j_call: TRBJ2-5; v_call: TRBV12-3/TRBV12-4; d_call: -; cdr3_aa: CASSLAGGGVGTQYF; cdr3_nt: TGTGCCAGCAGTTTAGCGGGGGGCGGTGTAGGGACCCAGTACTTC
clone_size: many; j_call: TRBJ2-7; v_call: TRBV29-1; d_call: TRBD1; cdr3_aa: CSVPGTGGNSYEQYF; cdr3_nt: TGCAGCGTCCCAGGGACAGGGGGGAACTCCTACGAGCAGTACTTC
clone_size: -; j_call: TRBJ2-2; v_call: TRBV20-1; d_call: -; cdr3_aa: CSARGPRSGLTGELFF; cdr3_nt: TGCAGTGCTAGGGGTCCAAGGAGCGGGCTAACCGGGGAGCTGTTTTTT
clone_size: -; j_call: TRBJ1-1; v_call: TRBV7-2; d_call: -; cdr3_aa: CASSLVGWISTEAFF; cdr3_nt: TGTGCCAGCAGCTTGGTCGGTTGGATATCCACTGAAGCTTTCTTT
clone_size: -; j_call: TRBJ2-3; v_call: TRBV29-1; d_call: -; cdr3_aa: CSVSLMGGGTQYF; cdr3_nt: TGCAGCGTATCCCTTATGGGAGGGGGTACGCAGTATTTT
clone_size: many; j_call: TRBJ2-3; v_call: TRBV11-2; d_call: -; cdr3_aa: CASSLDRGKGTDTQYF; cdr3_nt: TGTGCCAGCAGCTTAGATCGGGGAAAGGGCACAGATACGCAGTATTTT
clone_size: many; j_call: TRBJ2-5; v_call: TRBV7-8; d_call: TRBD2; cdr3_aa: CASARGGQETQYF; cdr3_nt: TGTGCCAGCGCCCGGGGGGGCCAAGAGACCCAGTACTTC
clone_size: many; j_call: TRBJ1-1; v_call: TRBV5-1; d_call: TRBD1; cdr3_aa: CASSSGTAKGTEAFF; cdr3_nt: TGCGCCAGCAGCTCCGGGACAGCTAAAGGCACTGAAGCTTTCTTT
clone_size: -; j_call: TRBJ2-1; v_call: TRBV30; d_call: TRBD1; cdr3_aa: CAWSQDRVGEQFF; cdr3_nt: TGTGCCTGGAGTCAGGACAGGGTGGGTGAGCAGTTCTTC
clone_size: -; j_call: TRBJ1-6; v_call: TRBV5-5; d_call: -; cdr3_aa: CASSLTQKGSPLHF; cdr3_nt: TGTGCCAGCAGCCTGACCCAGAAGGGTTCACCCCTCCACTTT
clone_size: many; j_call: TRBJ2-1; v_call: TRBV10-3; d_call: -; cdr3_aa: CAISDQGINEQFF; cdr3_nt: TGTGCCATCAGTGACCAGGGTATCAATGAGCAGTTCTTC
clone_size: many; j_call: TRBJ2-1; v_call: TRBV7-2; d_call: TRBD1; cdr3_aa: CASSRGQGSDEQFF; cdr3_nt: TGTGCCAGCAGCAGAGGACAGGGGAGCGATGAGCAGTTCTTC
clone_size: few; j_call: TRBJ2-6; v_call: TRBV20-1; d_call: -; cdr3_aa: CSAKVRANVLTF; cdr3_nt: TGCAGTGCTAAGGTCCGGGCCAACGTCCTGACTTTC
clone_size: many; j_call: TRBJ1-4; v_call: TRBV7-2; d_call: -; cdr3_aa: CASSTTPGRKLFF; cdr3_nt: TGTGCCAGCAGCACGACTCCGGGACGGAAACTGTTTTTT
clone_size: many; j_call: TRBJ1-1; v_call: TRBV10-3; d_call: -; cdr3_aa: CAIRGPSGEDTEAFF; cdr3_nt: TGTGCCATCAGAGGCCCCTCAGGGGAGGACACTGAAGCTTTCTTT
clone_size: many; j_call: TRBJ2-3; v_call: TRBV6-2/TRBV6-3; d_call: -; cdr3_aa: CASSPSRASTDTQYF; cdr3_nt: TGTGCCAGCAGCCCAAGCCGAGCTAGCACAGATACGCAGTATTTT